This T cell receptor beta chain is drawn from a study of blood T cells in healthy people across ages. Findings and limits, study-wide: PBMCs were not sorted, which prevented a conclusive comparison of naive versus antigen-experienced cells. Shifts in expanded clonotypes may have been confounded by donor CMV status, which was unknown.

Drawing of peripheral blood yielded 8.5 to 10 milliliters from each donor. A sample-barcoded 5' primer and a J-beta primer mix were used in a second PCR of about 6 to 11 cycles. TCRdb analysed the 5' RACE reads with MiXCR anew, one entry per CDR3 protein. The sample consists of over 1,500,000 distinct CDR3 sequences, 39% of them appearing once. With regard to this clonotype: Its specificity is not known.

This receptor was taken from a human donor in good health. The sequenced sample consisted of blood.

CDR3 nucleotides: TGCAGCCCCCAACGAGGGGGGGTCACTGAAGCTTTCTTT. It yields the protein CSPQRGGVTEAFF. This rearrangement joins TRBV20-1 to TRBJ1-1; D may be TRBD1 (6 bases). The CDR3 length is 13 residues. Germline values: CDR1 DFQATT, CDR2 SNEGSKA (reference sequence).